The 7 T cell receptor beta chains presented below share a single source sample, sequenced in a study of blood T cell repertoires in COVID-19 (TCRdb year 2020). Library method: the immunoSEQ multiplex PCR assay. In its TCRdb copy, this immuneACCESS table keeps in-frame sequences only and misses some clones. Where compared with another copy, unresolved V genes explain less than half of these, and the others have no known cause. The sample yields some 180,000 clones; 70% to 90% were counted once. Of the sample, around 6% is held by the ten largest clones. Sequencing used peripheral blood. Source of these receptors: a man aged 35-49 years with active or convalescent COVID-19.

Points on this clone: The sample has other DNA sequences that encode this CDR3 too. The gene calls are TRBV5-1 and TRBJ2-2; the match to TRBD1 covers 9 bases. The length of the CDR3 is 15 residues. Losses at the gene ends were 0 bases for V and 3 bases for J; bases not matched to a gene: 0. CDR1 and CDR2 from the germline V gene are SGHRS and YFSETQ. CDR3 DNA: TGCGCCAGCAGCTTGGGGACAGGGGACACCGGGGAGCTGTTTTTT. Translated: CASSLGTGDTGELFF.

The rearrangement links TRBV28 to TRBJ2-7, with 8 bases lining up with TRBD2. Germline assignment: CDR1 MDHEN and CDR2 SYDVKM. Germline trimming cut 3 bases from V and 3 bases from J; bases unmatched to any gene: 7. The CDR3 totals 15 residues. The CDR3 DNA reads TGTGCCAGCAGTTTCCGAGGGACTAGATTCTACGAGCAGTACTTC. The encoded protein is CASSFRGTRFYEQYF. The whole variable domain, filled in from reference TRBV28 and TRBJ2-7, reads DVKVTQSSRYLVKRTGEKVFLECVQDMDHENMFWYRQDPGLGLRLIYFSYDVKMKEKGDIPEGYSVSREKKERFSLILESASTNQTSMYLCASSFRGTRFYEQYFGPGTRLTVT.

This clone was seen a handful of times. CDR3 DNA sequence: TGTGCCAGCAGCCTAAAGGCTAGCGGGAGGGACTTTCACTATGAGCAGTTCTTC. Its protein is CASSLKASGRDFHYEQFF. The chain recombines TRBV7-2 with TRBJ2-1, with 12 positions matching TRBD2. V was pared by 5 bases and J by 8 bases, with 16 bases of the junction left unmatched. This CDR3 has 18 amino acids. Germline V gene data show CDR1 as SGHTA and CDR2 as FQGNSA.

In its sample, this clone was seen a few times. The rearrangement uses TRBV6-1 and TRBJ1-3; D gene uncertain. V lost 2 bases and J lost 8, with 7 bases in between. CDR3 length: 12 amino acids. Per germline, CDR1 MNHNS and CDR2 SASEGT. CDR3 sequence: CASSESGDTIYF. The CDR3 bases are TGTGCCAGCAGTGAATCCGGGGACACCATATATTTT.

CDR3 in DNA: TGTGCCAGCAGTCTTCCGGCAGATACGCAGTATTTT. It yields the protein CASSLPADTQYF. The V and J genes are TRBV6-5 and TRBJ2-3; no reliable D call. V was pared by 5 bases and J by 4 bases, with 7 bases between. This CDR3 has 12 residues. Germline lookup yields CDR1 MNHEY and CDR2 SVGAGI.

The chain joins TRBV6-6 to TRBJ2-5; D gene uncertain. V was trimmed by 6 bases and J by 1 base, leaving 12 bases between them. Germline V lookup: CDR1 MNHNY, CDR2 SVGAGI (reference sequence). The CDR3 is 14 residues long. In DNA, the CDR3 is TGTGCCAGCAGCTCCGACATACTCCAAGAGACCCAGTACTTC. Translating it yields CASSSDILQETQYF.

The chain couples TRBV7-9 to TRBJ1-5, with 9 positions matching TRBD1. The CDR3 runs to 16 residues. The junction had 9 bases not matched to a gene; V was cut back by 2 bases and J by 7 bases. Per germline, CDR1 SEHNR and CDR2 FQNEAQ (reference sequence). The CDR3 here is CASSLYLPQGAQPQHF. CDR3 bases: TGTGCCAGCAGCTTATATCTACCACAGGGGGCCCAGCCCCAGCATTTT.